Below, 22 T cell receptor beta chains from the same sample are listed, as sequenced in a study of CD8 T cells in Susac syndrome. With random hexamers, reverse transcription was performed on roughly 0.5 to 1 ug of RNA. Each CDR3 protein gets one entry after TCRdb re-called the immunoSEQ multiplex PCR reads with MiXCR. The sample shows over 300,000 distinct CDR3 sequences, 92% of them seen only once. The sample was CD4+ T cells from PBMCs. Receptors originate from a human donor with multiple sclerosis.

The genes are TRBV18 and TRBJ2-1; 9 nucleotides agree with TRBD2. The CDR3 length is 17 residues. Trimming cost V 3 bases and J 9 bases; bases outside gene matches: 15. Germline V CDR1 and CDR2: KGHSH, LQKENI. The CDR3 here is CASSPRAKRGAHAEQFF. DNA for the CDR3: TGTGCCAGCTCACCGAGGGCTAAGCGGGGGGCCCACGCTGAGCAGTTCTTC.

V is TRBV20-1 and J is TRBJ2-7, with D possibly matching TRBD2 (6 bases). V shed 5 bases and J shed 2 bases, with 16 bases lying between them. This CDR3 has 14 residues. Per the germline V gene, CDR1 is DFQATT and CDR2 is SNEGSKA (reference sequence). The CDR3 DNA sequence: TGCAGTGCTTTAGCGGATGTGGGGACCTACGAGCAGTACTTC. Residues: CSALADVGTYEQYF.

Comment on this clonotype: The germline gene is not matched at one end of the junction; a read error may be the cause. V and J are TRBV7-7 and TRBJ2-2, with no clear D. CDR3 length: 14 amino acids. The germline gives CDR1 SSHAT, CDR2 FNYEAQ (reference sequence). The CDR3 protein is CASSLGTLTGELFF. In nucleotides, the CDR3 is TGTGCTAGCAGCTTGGGTACACTCACCGGGGAGCTGTTTTTT.

CDR3 DNA: TGCAGTGCTAGAGGGGAGTTGAACTATGGCTACACCTTC. Encoded protein: CSARGELNYGYTF. The J gene is TRBJ1-2, the V gene TRBV20-1; D remains unclear. Per germline, CDR1 DFQATT and CDR2 SNEGSKA (reference sequence). V was shortened by 1 base and J by 2 bases, with 8 bases between the two germline ends. The CDR3 has 13 amino acids.

The chain links TRBV7-8 to TRBJ2-3, with D perhaps TRBD2 (6 bases). V lost 1 base, J lost 3 bases, and 17 bases lay in between. CDR3 length: 17 residues. The germline V gene has CDR1 SGHVS and CDR2 FQNEAQ. Here the CDR3 reads CASSLDRGALGTDTQYF. The CDR3 nucleotides read TGTGCCAGCAGCTTAGACCGCGGGGCCCTGGGGACAGATACGCAGTATTTT.

V gene TRBV29-1 combines with J gene TRBJ2-1; 10 bases agree with TRBD1. The germline gives CDR1 SQVTM, CDR2 ANQGSEA. CDR3 length: 14 residues. V lost 7 bases and J lost 4; bases outside the gene matches: 7. The CDR3 protein is CSANRDRGYNEQFF. The CDR3 DNA is TGCAGCGCTAACCGGGACAGGGGATACAATGAGCAGTTCTTC.

The chain recombines TRBV18 with TRBJ2-3; no firm D call. Trimming cost V 3 bases and J 3 bases, with 16 bases left between them. This CDR3 is built from 16 residues. The germline gives CDR1 KGHSH, CDR2 LQKENI. The CDR3 bases are TGTGCCAGCTCACCGCGAGGAAGTATAAGGACAGATACGCAGTATTTT. As protein: CASSPRGSIRTDTQYF.

This clonotype came up once. The J gene is TRBJ2-4, the V gene TRBV4-2, with TRBD1 identical over 9 bases. Germline CDR1 is LGHNA and CDR2 is YNFKEQ. CDR3 length: 15 amino acids. The J segment lost 5 bases and the V segment lost 0 bases, leaving 2 bases of the junction unmatched. The CDR3 sequence: CASSQEQGAQNIQYF. CDR3 coding DNA: TGTGCCAGCAGCCAAGAACAGGGGGCCCAAAACATTCAGTACTTC.

The rearrangement links TRBV7-9 to TRBJ2-7; maybe TRBD1 (6 bases). V dropped 2 bases and J dropped 3 bases, with 23 bases sitting between them. The germline V gene encodes CDR1 SEHNR and CDR2 FQNEAQ (reference sequence). This CDR3 region has 18 residues. CDR3 loop: CASSLLAMPERGNYEQYF. DNA for the CDR3: TGTGCCAGCAGCTTATTAGCCATGCCCGAAAGGGGGAACTACGAGCAGTACTTC.

The chain joins TRBV19 to TRBJ1-1; D might be TRBD1 (5 bases). Germline assignment: CDR1 LNHDA and CDR2 SQIVND (reference sequence). The CDR3 length is 14 residues. The germline V and J ends were trimmed by 7 bases and 0 bases, with 12 bases remaining between them. The CDR3 sequence is CASTTGHLNTEAFF. CDR3 nucleotides: TGTGCCAGTACTACAGGACACCTGAACACTGAAGCTTTCTTT.

The CDR3 spells CASSWGQASNTGELFF. The CDR3 nucleotides are TGTGCCAGCAGCTGGGGGCAGGCCTCGAACACCGGGGAGCTGTTTTTT. The chain couples TRBV11-1 to TRBJ2-2, with a possible D match to TRBD1 (6 bases). CDR3 size: 16 residues. Trimming stripped 4 bases from V and 0 bases from J, with 12 bases between. The germline V gene encodes CDR1 SGHAT and CDR2 FQDESV (reference sequence).

The chain is built from TRBV6-1 and TRBJ2-2; TRBD1 or TRBD2 may be the D gene (5 bases each). V was clipped by 5 bases and J by 4 bases, with 11 bases between them. The germline V gene has CDR1 MNHNS and CDR2 SASEGT. The CDR3 has 14 amino acids. CDR3 in amino acids: CASSRGRRTGELFF. CDR3 DNA: TGTGCCAGCAGTAGGGGACGACGCACCGGGGAGCTGTTTTTT.

The CDR3 DNA is TGCAGCGCTGGGACAGTCCCAAGCACCGGGGAGCTGTTTTTT. Its translation is CSAGTVPSTGELFF. The rearrangement links TRBV29-1 to TRBJ2-2; TRBD1 aligns across 7 bases. After removal of 7 bases from V and 4 bases from J, the junction contained 9 bases not matched to a gene. The CDR3 loop spans 14 amino acids. The germline V gene encodes CDR1 SQVTM and CDR2 ANQGSEA.

CDR3 bases: TGTGCCAGCTCACCGGGTTCGGGGAACTATGGCTACACCTTC. Translation gives CASSPGSGNYGYTF. The J gene is TRBJ1-2, the V gene TRBV18; D uncertain. V lost 3 bases, J lost 2 bases, and 10 bases lay in between. Germline V lookup: CDR1 KGHSH, CDR2 LQKENI. CDR3 size: 14 residues.

The genes are TRBV7-3 and TRBJ2-1; D not certain. Between the trimmed V and J ends, which lost 1 base and 3 bases, there was a span of 7 bases. Per germline, CDR1 SGHTA and CDR2 FQGTGA. The CDR3 contains 14 residues. CDR3 sequence reads: CASSLNAGYNEQFF. The CDR3 region has the DNA TGTGCCAGCAGCTTAAATGCAGGCTACAATGAGCAGTTCTTC.

This chain connects TRBV7-9 to TRBJ1-4; D call uncertain. The V gene lost 0 bases and the J gene lost 7 bases, with 24 bases spanning the gap. Germline CDR1 SEHNR, CDR2 FQNEAQ (reference sequence). The CDR3 has 19 residues. CDR3 residues: CASSLARLQKKTVSEKLFF. In nucleotides, the CDR3 is TGTGCCAGCAGCTTAGCTCGGTTGCAGAAGAAGACGGTCAGTGAAAAACTGTTTTTT.

The chain carries TRBV9 and TRBJ2-1; no reliable D call. Germline CDR1 is SGDLS and CDR2 is YYNGEE. Between the trimmed V and J ends, which lost 4 bases and 0 bases, there was a span of 14 bases. The CDR3 consists of 16 residues. The CDR3 nucleotides read TGTGCCAGCAGCCGATTGGGTCCGAGCTCCTACAATGAGCAGTTCTTC. As protein: CASSRLGPSSYNEQFF.

This rearrangement joins TRBV12-3 or TRBV12-4 to TRBJ1-1; 8 positions match TRBD1. The V gene end was trimmed by 7 bases and the J gene end by 0 bases; junction bases not matched to a gene: 19. The CDR3 totals 19 residues. In nucleotides, the CDR3 is TGTGCCAGCATCTTCAGCGCCCGACAGGGGATTAGGATGAACACTGAAGCTTTCTTT. This sequence encodes CASIFSARQGIRMNTEAFF.

This CDR3 reads CASSTLAGGPNEQFF. The DNA of the CDR3 is TGTGCCAGCAGCACACTAGCGGGAGGGCCGAATGAGCAGTTCTTC. The rearrangement joins TRBV7-9 to TRBJ2-1, with 13 positions matching TRBD2. Per germline, CDR1 SEHNR and CDR2 FQNEAQ (reference sequence). The J segment lost 7 bases and the V segment lost 5 bases, leaving 5 bases of the junction unmatched. The CDR3 is 15 amino acids.

The chain employs TRBV25-1 and TRBJ1-1; D not certain. CDR1 MGHDK and CDR2 SYGVNS come from the germline V gene. The V and J ends lost 2 bases and 0 bases respectively, with 7 bases between them. The CDR3 is 14 residues long. This chain's CDR3 is CASSEHPMNTEAFF. The CDR3 DNA is TGTGCCAGCAGTGAACACCCAATGAACACTGAAGCTTTCTTT.

The CDR3 loop is CSVERGGPKKTQYF. Here the CDR3 DNA reads TGCAGCGTTGAAAGGGGGGGCCCCAAGAAGACCCAGTACTTC. The chain combines TRBV29-1 with TRBJ2-5; weak D call: TRBD2 (7 bases). This CDR3 spans 14 amino acids. The V and J ends lost 2 bases and 6 bases respectively, with 16 bases between them. Germline assignment: CDR1 SQVTM and CDR2 ANQGSEA.

V gene TRBV6-5 combines with J gene TRBJ1-5; 10 bases fit TRBD1. The CDR3 has 13 amino acids. Germline V gene sequence: CDR1 MNHEY, CDR2 SVGAGI. Trimming removed 6 bases from V and 7 bases from J; junction bases left unmatched: 3. CDR3 DNA: TGTGCCAGCAGAAGACAGGGGGCACAGCCCCAGCATTTT. This translates into CASRRQGAQPQHF.